This paragraph reports one T cell receptor (beta chain). What it binds is not known. The amount of total RNA extracted per sample was at least 6 micrograms. The CDR3 spans 14 residues. The entry originates in a study of blood T cells in healthy people across ages. Study conclusions and caveats: Donors of long life had a larger count of naive CD4+ cells and greater diversity than aged donors.

A second PCR of about 6 to 11 cycles used a sample-barcoded 5' primer and a J-beta primer mix. TCRdb redid the calling of the 5' RACE reads with MiXCR, one entry per CDR3 protein. This table has hundreds of thousands of distinct CDR3 sequences, 55% to 65% appearing once. The chain recombines TRBV12-3 or TRBV12-4 with TRBJ2-5; TRBD2 matches 7 bases. TRBJ2-7 matches the DNA end more closely, so the J call is doubtful. Sequences were obtained from blood. The TCR originated in a young man in good health. CDR3 bases: TGTGCCAGCAGTTTAGTCCGGACGGGGGGCGAGCAGTACTTC. Translation gives CASSLVRTGGEQYF.